This TCR beta chain was sequenced for a study of T cell changes during pregnancy in multiple sclerosis. Assay: immunoSEQ multiplex PCR; the TCRdb copy retains only in-frame clones and omits some. The top ten hold more than 0.6% of the sample, which has about 41,000 clones, 70% to 90% seen once. This CDR3 has 15 residues. Germline assignment: CDR1 SGHDN and CDR2 FVKESK. V shed 3 bases and J shed 5 bases, with 13 bases lying between them. The receptor's source is a female donor with multiple sclerosis, enrolled in a pregnancy study. Sequencing was performed on CD4+ T cells from peripheral blood mononuclear cells, taken in the first trimester of pregnancy. V usage is TRBV14 and J usage is TRBJ2-2; weak D call: TRBD1 (5 bases). The CDR3 coding sequence is TGTGCCAGCAGCCAGGGGCAGGGAAGAACCGGGGAGCTGTTTTTT. Amino acid sequence: CASSQGQGRTGELFF.